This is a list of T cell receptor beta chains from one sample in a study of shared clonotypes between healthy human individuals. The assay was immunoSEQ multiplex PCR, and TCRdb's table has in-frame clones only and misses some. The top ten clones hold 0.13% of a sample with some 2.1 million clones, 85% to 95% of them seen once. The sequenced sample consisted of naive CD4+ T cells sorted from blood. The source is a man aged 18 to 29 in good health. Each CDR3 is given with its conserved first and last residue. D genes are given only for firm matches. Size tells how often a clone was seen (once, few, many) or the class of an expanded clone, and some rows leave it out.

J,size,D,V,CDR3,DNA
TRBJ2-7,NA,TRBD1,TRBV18,CASSPGGTGTYEQYF,TGTGCCAGCTCACCTGGGGGGACAGGGACGTACGAGCAGTACTTC
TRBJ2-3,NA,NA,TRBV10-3,CAISEGGGRTDTQYF,TGTGCCATCAGTGAGGGGGGAGGCCGCACAGATACGCAGTATTTT
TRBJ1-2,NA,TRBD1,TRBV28,CASSLDRDRHGYTF,TGTGCCAGCAGTTTGGACAGGGATCGCCATGGCTACACCTTC
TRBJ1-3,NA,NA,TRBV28,CASSPPLTGRSGNTIYF,TGTGCCAGCAGTCCTCCCCTCACAGGACGCTCTGGAAACACCATATATTTT
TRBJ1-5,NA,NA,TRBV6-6,CASSYRRQEWDQPQHF,TGTGCCAGCAGTTACCGAAGGCAGGAATGGGATCAGCCCCAGCATTTT
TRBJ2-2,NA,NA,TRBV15,CATSRGSGLNTGELFF,TGTGCCACCAGCAGAGGGTCGGGATTGAACACCGGGGAGCTGTTTTTT
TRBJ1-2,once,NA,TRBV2,CASSEDPGLGYTF,TGTGCCAGCAGTGAAGACCCAGGGTTGGGCTACACCTTC
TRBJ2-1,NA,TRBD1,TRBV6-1,CATEPGQGSYNEQFF,TGTGCCACCGAACCGGGACAGGGGTCCTACAATGAGCAGTTCTTC
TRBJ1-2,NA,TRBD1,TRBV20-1,CSAAGGNGYTF,TGCAGTGCTGCAGGGGGCAATGGCTACACCTTC
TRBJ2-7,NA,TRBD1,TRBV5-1,CASSLVQGEYYEQYF,TGCGCCAGCAGCTTGGTCCAGGGGGAGTATTACGAGCAGTACTTC
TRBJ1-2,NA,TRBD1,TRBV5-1,CASSPGQGAYGYTF,TGCGCCAGCAGCCCGGGACAGGGTGCCTATGGCTACACCTTC
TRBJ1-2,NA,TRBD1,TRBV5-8,CASSTTGGYGYTF,TGTGCCAGCAGCACCACAGGGGGGTATGGCTACACCTTC
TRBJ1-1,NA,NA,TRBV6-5,CASSYSRDGEAFF,TGTGCCAGCAGTTACTCCCGGGACGGTGAAGCTTTCTTT
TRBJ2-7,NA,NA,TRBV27,CASRKTGSSYEQYF,TGTGCCAGCAGGAAGACAGGTTCCTCCTACGAGCAGTACTTC
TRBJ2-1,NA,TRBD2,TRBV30,CAWSAPSGRRSNEQFF,TGTGCCTGGAGTGCCCCAAGCGGGAGAAGGAGCAATGAGCAGTTCTTC
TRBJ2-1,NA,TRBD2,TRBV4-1,CASSLQTSGGPNEQFF,TGCGCCAGCAGCCTTCAAACTAGCGGAGGACCCAATGAGCAGTTCTTC
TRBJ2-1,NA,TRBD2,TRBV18,CASSEIPGLAGEDEQFF,TGTGCCAGCTCAGAAATACCGGGACTAGCGGGAGAGGATGAGCAGTTCTTC
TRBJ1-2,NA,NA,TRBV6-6,CASSWGPFGGDGYTF,TGTGCCAGCAGTTGGGGCCCTTTCGGGGGAGATGGCTACACCTTC
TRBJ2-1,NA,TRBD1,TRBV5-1,CASSFTGGTYNEQFF,TGCGCCAGCAGCTTTACAGGGGGGACCTACAATGAGCAGTTCTTC
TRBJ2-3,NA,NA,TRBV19,CASSIGGTDTQYF,TGTGCCAGTAGTATTGGGGGCACAGATACGCAGTATTTT
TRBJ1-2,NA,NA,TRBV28,CASSLEGLYGYTF,TGTGCCAGCAGTTTAGAGGGGCTATATGGCTACACCTTC
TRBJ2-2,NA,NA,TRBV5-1,CASSLGQLKGKTGELFF,TGCGCCAGCAGCTTGGGACAGCTAAAAGGAAAAACCGGGGAGCTGTTTTTT